What follows are 30 T cell receptor beta chains derived from one specimen sequenced in a study of blood T cells in healthy people across ages. Primed by a sample-barcoded 5' primer and a J-beta primer mix, a second PCR proceeded for 7 to 11 cycles. TCRdb re-analysed the 5' RACE reads in MiXCR, keeping a single row per CDR3 protein. The data hold 800,000 to 950,000 distinct CDR3 sequences, with about 27% observed a single time. The sample was also linked to a second study, of T cells of mothers and their children.

The sequenced material came from blood. The receptor source for this set is a woman aged 40 to 50 in good health.

This clonotype has at least ten counts. The chain has TRBV6-4 and TRBJ1-5; 7 bases map to TRBD1. This CDR3 region has 13 residues. V lost 5 bases to trimming and J lost 4 bases; unmatched junction nucleotides: 2. Per the germline V gene, CDR1 is MRHNA and CDR2 is SNTAGT. The CDR3 DNA reads as TGTGCCAGCAGTACAGGGGCGAATCAGCCCCAGCATTTT. Translated, it gives CASSTGANQPQHF.

This clonotype has only a few counts. The chain combines TRBV6-2 or TRBV6-3 with TRBJ2-1; 11 bases match TRBD2. Per the germline V gene, CDR1 is MNHEY and CDR2 is SVGEGT. The CDR3 totals 17 residues. Trimming took 6 bases from V and 4 from J; bases not matched to a gene: 11. The CDR3 is CASRHGTSGLGYNEQFF. The CDR3 bases are TGTGCCAGCAGACACGGGACTAGCGGCCTGGGGTACAATGAGCAGTTCTTC.

This clonotype appeared many times. The chain has TRBV5-1 and TRBJ2-7, with D perhaps matching TRBD1 or TRBD2 (6 bases each). V lost 7 bases to trimming and J lost 0 bases, with 14 bases between them. This CDR3 region has 14 residues. Germline V gene lookup returns CDR1 SGHRS and CDR2 YFSETQ. The CDR3 nucleotides are TGCGCCAGCGGGGGGCAGGGACCCTCCTACGAGCAGTACTTC. Translation: CASGGQGPSYEQYF.

With regard to this clonotype: At one end the junction does not follow the germline gene, possibly because of a read error. The V gene is TRBV29-1, the J gene TRBJ2-5, with D perhaps matching TRBD1 or TRBD2 (5 bases each). Germline V gene data show CDR1 as SQVTM and CDR2 as ANQGSEA. The CDR3 loop spans 15 amino acids. The CDR3 DNA sequence: TGCAGCGTTGAAGGGGGACGGCGGCTCCAAGGGACCCAGTACTTC. As protein: CSVEGGRRLQGTQYF.

There are many counts of this clonotype. This chain joins TRBV5-1 and TRBJ2-4; no reliable D call. The V gene's germline CDR1 is SGHRS and CDR2 YFSETQ. Trimming removed 1 base at V and 0 bases at J, with 14 bases between. CDR3 length: 17 amino acids. The CDR3 DNA reads TGCGCCAGCAGCTTGCGATCGATAGAACTAGCCAAAAACATTCAGTACTTC. This sequence encodes CASSLRSIELAKNIQYF. The whole variable domain, remainder taken from reference TRBV5-1 and TRBJ2-4, is KAGVTQTPRYLIKTRGQQVTLSCSPISGHRSVSWYQQTPGQGLQFLFEYFSETQRNKGNFPGRFSGRQFSNSRSEMNVSTLELGDSALYLCASSLRSIELAKNIQYFGAGTRLSVL.

Of note for this clonotype: This may be a read error, as it is one base from a much larger clone. The chain combines TRBV20-1 with TRBJ2-5; perhaps D is TRBD1 or TRBD2 (5 bases each). The end of the DNA is better explained by TRBJ2-1, so the J call may be wrong. Germline-derived CDR1 and CDR2 are DFQATT and SNEGSKA (reference sequence). This CDR3 spans 11 amino acids. CDR3 sequence reads: CSARGVGTQFF. CDR3 DNA sequence: TGCAGTGCTAGGGGGGTAGGGACCCAGTTCTTC.

This clonotype was detected only a few times. The chain is built from TRBV28 and TRBJ2-2; TRBD2 aligns across 8 bases. Trimming took 3 bases from V and 6 from J; bases not matched to a gene: 12. The CDR3 totals 17 residues. The V gene's germline CDR1 is MDHEN and CDR2 SYDVKM. The CDR3 here is CASSFSRGGRSSGELFF. The CDR3 bases are TGTGCCAGCAGTTTCTCTCGGGGGGGGCGATCGTCCGGGGAGCTGTTTTTT.

The V gene is TRBV11-2, the J gene TRBJ1-2; no reliable D call. The CDR3 totals 13 residues. Germline V gene lookup returns CDR1 SGHAT and CDR2 FQNNGV. V dropped 3 bases and J dropped 7 bases, with 12 bases sitting between them. CDR3 DNA: TGTGCCAGCAGCTTCCAGCTTTACTTTGGCTACACCTTC. Translating it yields CASSFQLYFGYTF.

The V call is TRBV10-3, the J call TRBJ1-1; D is undetermined. CDR1 is ENHRY, CDR2 SYGVKD, per germline. This CDR3 spans 12 amino acids. The V and J ends lost 5 bases and 11 bases respectively, with 15 bases between them. CDR3: CAISHKGEEAFF. CDR3 DNA: TGTGCCATCAGTCATAAGGGAGAAGAGGCTTTCTTT.

This clonotype has only a few counts. The gene calls are TRBV20-1 and TRBJ2-7; 7 nucleotides match TRBD2. Germline V gives CDR1 DFQATT, CDR2 SNEGSKA (reference sequence). CDR3 length: 14 residues. With 6 bases clipped from V and 3 bases from J, the junction kept 11 bases outside the gene matches. The CDR3 reads CSALGRQVNYEQYF. In nucleotides, the CDR3 is TGCAGTGCCCTCGGGAGGCAGGTGAACTACGAGCAGTACTTC.

This clonotype was detected only a few times. This chain connects TRBV6-5 to TRBJ2-7, with D possibly being TRBD2 (6 bases). The CDR3 has 15 amino acids. The ends were cut back, 5 bases at V and 6 bases at J, with 20 bases in the middle. In germline, CDR1 is MNHEY, CDR2 SVGAGI. The CDR3 nucleotides are TGTGCCAGCAGTCCGCCCCTCGCGGGACTCGGCGAGCAGTACTTC. Amino acids: CASSPPLAGLGEQYF.

In regard to this clonotype: A junction boundary mismatches the germline segment, possibly from a read error. This chain connects TRBV5-1 to TRBJ1-4, with 7 bases lining up with TRBD1. Germline CDR1 reads SGHRS; CDR2 reads YFSETQ. CDR3 length: 15 amino acids. The chain's CDR3 is CVSSLDGRDSEKLFF. The CDR3 nucleotides are TGCGTCAGCAGCTTGGACGGCAGGGACAGTGAAAAACTGTTTTTT.

As for this clonotype: Since a much larger clone is just one base distant, this may be a read error. The chain is built from TRBV28 and TRBJ2-5, with 7 nucleotides matching TRBD2. Germline values: CDR1 MDHEN, CDR2 SYDVKM. There are 14 residues in the CDR3. The CDR3 loop is CASRPGGPQDTQYF. In DNA, the CDR3 is TGTGCCAGCAGACCGGGGGGACCCCAAGATACCCAGTACTTC.

The chain employs TRBV12-3 or TRBV12-4 and TRBJ1-5, with 9 positions matching TRBD1. This CDR3 comprises 16 residues. Losses at the gene ends were 6 bases for V and 9 bases for J; bases not matched to a gene: 15. The CDR3, as DNA: TGTGCCAGCAGCCCCGGGACAGGGATAAGGGGGGGGCCCCAGCATTTT. Encoded protein: CASSPGTGIRGGPQHF.

This chain links TRBV3-1 with TRBJ1-2, with a tentative D call TRBD1 (5 bases). The V and J ends lost 4 bases and 7 bases respectively, with 10 bases between them. This CDR3 is built from 12 residues. The germline V gene encodes CDR1 LGHDT and CDR2 YNNKEL (reference sequence). CDR3: CASSRLQGGYTF. The CDR3 DNA is TGTGCCAGCAGCCGCCTCCAGGGTGGCTACACCTTC. Full variable domain (missing parts from reference TRBV3-1 and TRBJ1-2): DTAVSQTPKYLVTQMGNDKSIKCEQNLGHDTMYWYKQDSKKFLKIMFSYNNKELIINETVPNRFSPKSPDKAHLNLHINSLELGDSAVYFCASSRLQGGYTFGSGTRLTVV.

Remarks on this clonotype: This could be a read error, since a much larger clone is one nucleotide away. The rearrangement links TRBV14 to TRBJ2-1; no clear D. The V gene's germline CDR1 is SGHDN and CDR2 FVKESK. CDR3 size: 13 residues. With 0 bases removed from V and 13 bases from J, the gap between germline ends came to 13 bases. In DNA, the CDR3 is TGTGCCAGCAGCCAAGAATCTCAAGAGACCCAGTTCTTC. Translating gives CASSQESQETQFF.

This clonotype was counted between two and nine times. A much larger clone is a single base away; this may be a read error. As DNA, the CDR3 is TGCAGCGTTTCCCACCGGGACAGGGGCCACGAGCAGTACTTC. This translates into CSVSHRDRGHEQYF. The rearrangement joins TRBV29-1 to TRBJ2-7, with TRBD1 matching 10 bases. The CDR3 is 14 amino acids. J lost 5 bases, V lost 5 bases, and 9 bases had no gene match. CDR1 is SQVTM and CDR2 is ANQGSEA in the germline V gene.

In DNA form, the CDR3 reads TGTGCCAGCAGAGAGTCGGGCAATGAGCAGTTCTTC. Translating gives CASRESGNEQFF. The chain combines TRBV25-1 with TRBJ2-1; no clear D gene. The length of the CDR3 is 12 residues. V was shortened by 6 bases and J by 6 bases, with 9 bases between the two germline ends. CDR1 and CDR2 (germline): MGHDK, SYGVNS.

This clonotype occurred a few times. One base away lies a much larger clone, so this may be a sequencing read error. This rearrangement joins TRBV7-9 to TRBJ2-7, with D perhaps matching TRBD1 (6 bases). Germline CDR1 SEHNR, CDR2 FQNEAQ (reference sequence). This CDR3 is built from 13 residues. This CDR3 reads CASSRGQIYERYF. In DNA, the CDR3 is TGTGCCAGCAGCCGTGGACAGATCTACGAGCGGTACTTC.

This clonotype was counted ten times or more. The V and J genes are TRBV12-3 or TRBV12-4 and TRBJ2-7; no firm D call. Trimming removed 3 bases from V and 2 bases from J, with 11 bases in between. This CDR3 region has 14 residues. The CDR3 is CASSFFGEAYEQYF. In nucleotides, the CDR3 is TGTGCCAGCAGTTTTTTTGGGGAAGCCTACGAGCAGTACTTC.

This clonotype was picked up a small number of times. This chain joins TRBV27 and TRBJ1-5; 7 positions match TRBD1. After removal of 5 bases from V and 4 bases from J, the junction contained 11 bases not matched to a gene. Germline loops: CDR1 MNHEY, CDR2 SMNVEV (reference sequence). The CDR3 has 16 residues. CDR3 DNA: TGTGCCAGCAGTCTAACCCCCGGGACAGTGAATCAGCCCCAGCATTTT. As protein: CASSLTPGTVNQPQHF.

Only a few counts were recorded for this clonotype. A much larger clone lies a single base off, so this may be a read error. The chain carries TRBV7-2 and TRBJ2-7, with TRBD1 matching over 7 bases. The CDR3 is 15 amino acids. V lost 3 bases, J lost 0 bases, and 5 bases stayed unmatched. Germline CDR1 SGHTA, CDR2 FQGNSA. CDR3 sequence reads: CTSSFDRATSYEQYF. Written as DNA, the CDR3 is TGTACCAGCAGCTTCGACAGGGCAACCTCCTACGAGCAGTACTTC.

The chain links TRBV5-1 to TRBJ2-3; 9 nucleotides agree with TRBD2. Germline assignment: CDR1 SGHRS and CDR2 YFSETQ. V shed 4 bases, J shed 6 bases, and the junction held 12 bases outside the gene matches. The CDR3 spans 16 residues. CDR3 sequence (DNA): TGCGCCAGCAGCCCCACTCTAGCGGGGCCCGAGGATACGCAGTATTTT. It codes for CASSPTLAGPEDTQYF.

On this clonotype itself: The junction does not match germline at one end; this may be a read error. The chain has TRBV29-1 and TRBJ2-2, with TRBD2 as a possible D gene (5 bases). Per the germline V gene, CDR1 is SQVTM and CDR2 is ANQGSEA. The CDR3 loop spans 16 amino acids. CDR3: CSVEETIGFFTGEPFF. DNA for the CDR3: TGCAGCGTTGAAGAGACAATCGGCTTTTTCACCGGGGAGCCGTTTTTT.

This clonotype was picked up a small number of times. The chain combines TRBV27 with TRBJ1-4, with D possibly TRBD1 on 6 matching bases. The CDR3 consists of 13 residues. Germline-derived CDR1 and CDR2 are MNHEY and SMNVEV (reference sequence). Between the trimmed V and J ends, which lost 4 bases and 8 bases, there was a span of 11 bases. The chain's CDR3 is CASSYRVGEKLFF. The CDR3 nucleotides read TGTGCCAGCAGTTACAGGGTTGGGGAAAAACTGTTTTTT.

A few counts support this clonotype. The CDR3 nucleotides are TGTGCCAGCAGTTTTGGCACTAGCGGGAAAGAGACCCAGTACTTC. Amino acid sequence: CASSFGTSGKETQYF. The rearrangement joins TRBV27 to TRBJ2-5; 10 bases align to TRBD2. Germline assignment: CDR1 MNHEY and CDR2 SMNVEV (reference sequence). The CDR3 covers 15 residues. The trim removed 3 bases at V and 3 bases at J, leaving 4 bases unmatched.

This clonotype occurred many times. This chain links TRBV7-2 with TRBJ2-7; the match to TRBD2 covers 13 bases. The CDR3 extends over 15 amino acids. V was clipped by 6 bases and J by 2 bases; unmatched bases: 4. Germline assignment: CDR1 SGHTA and CDR2 FQGNSA. The CDR3 loop is CASSLGTSGTYEQYF. The CDR3 nucleotides are TGTGCCAGCAGTCTAGGGACTAGCGGGACCTACGAGCAGTACTTC. Supplemented by reference TRBV7-2 and TRBJ2-7, the full variable domain reads GAGVSQSPSNKVTEKGKDVELRCDPISGHTALYWYRQSLGQGLEFLIYFQGNSAPDKSGLPSDRFSAERTGGSVSTLTIQRTQQEDSAVYLCASSLGTSGTYEQYFGPGTRLTVT.

The chain links TRBV28 to TRBJ2-1; possibly TRBD1 or TRBD2 for D (8 bases each). Trimming removed 7 bases at V and 10 bases at J, with 23 bases between. This CDR3 spans 15 amino acids. Germline V lookup: CDR1 MDHEN, CDR2 SYDVKM. The CDR3 nucleotides read TGTGCCAGCAACCTAGGGGCGGGGGGACAGGACGAGCAGTTCTTC. Encoded protein: CASNLGAGGQDEQFF.

Only a few counts were recorded for this clonotype. The rearrangement uses TRBV4-1 and TRBJ2-7; D gene uncertain. The CDR3 is made up of 16 amino acids. The germline gives CDR1 MGHRA, CDR2 YSYEKL. Trimming shortened V by 0 bases and J by 7 bases, and 19 bases separated the two germline ends. DNA for the CDR3: TGCGCCAGCAGCCAAGAGCTCCGACAACCTTGGGGAGAGCAGTACTTC. As protein: CASSQELRQPWGEQYF.

This chain connects TRBV28 to TRBJ1-2; a weak D match, TRBD1 (5 bases). Germline-derived CDR1 and CDR2 are MDHEN and SYDVKM. V lost 7 bases, J lost 1 base, and 10 bases lay in between. The CDR3 is 13 amino acids. The DNA for the CDR3 is TGTGCCAGCAAGTCGGGGCATAACTATGGCTACACCTTC. Its protein product is CASKSGHNYGYTF.